These 26 T cell receptor beta chains share one sample of origin, sequenced in a study of vaccination effects on CD4 cells after COVID-19. Clones were sequenced by immunoSEQ multiplex PCR, and TCRdb holds only the in-frame ones, with some missing. The sample holds 50,000 or so clones; 65% to 75% are singletons and the top ten take about 5.4%. Cells that had been cultured for ten to eleven days were the source of isolated CD4+ T cells. According to PCR results, the person was infected with SARS-CoV-2 between March and December 2020. BNT162b2 vaccine or mRNA-1273 vaccine was given to participants in two doses. These receptors' targets are unknown. Here the sequenced sample was CD4+ T cells from PBMCs cultured without peptide, taken after COVID-19 vaccination. All receptors come from a human donor who had a prior SARS-CoV-2 infection.

The chain combines TRBV7-3 with TRBJ1-1, with D maybe TRBD1 (6 bases). The ends were cut back, 6 bases at V and 1 base at J, with 9 bases in the middle. Germline V gives CDR1 SGHTA, CDR2 FQGTGA. CDR3 size: 13 residues. The CDR3 spells CASSSDRNTEAFF. As DNA, the CDR3 is TGTGCCAGCAGTTCGGACAGGAACACTGAAGCTTTCTTT.

The gene calls are TRBV5-4 and TRBJ1-1, with D hard to call. In germline, CDR1 is SGHNT, CDR2 YYREEE (reference sequence). V dropped 0 bases and J dropped 0 bases, with 9 bases sitting between them. The CDR3 runs 15 residues. CDR3 loop: CASSLDSAMNTEAFF. The CDR3 coding sequence is TGTGCCAGCAGCTTGGATTCGGCTATGAACACTGAAGCTTTCTTT.

This chain uses TRBV6-4 with TRBJ1-1; no clear D gene. Germline V gene sequence: CDR1 MRHNA, CDR2 SNTAGT. V was cut by 3 bases and J by 0 bases, with 11 bases left in between. The CDR3 runs to 15 residues. The CDR3 nucleotides read TGTGCCAGCAGTGAAAGGTACGGAATGAACACTGAAGCTTTCTTT. Translating gives CASSERYGMNTEAFF.

This clone was counted between two and nine times. The chain is built from TRBV6-1 and TRBJ2-1, with 7 bases matching TRBD1. This CDR3 spans 13 amino acids. V gave up 6 bases and J gave up 4 bases; unmatched junction bases: 3. CDR1 is MNHNS, CDR2 SASEGT, per germline. The chain's CDR3 is CASSTGQYNEQFF. The CDR3 region has the DNA TGTGCCAGCAGCACGGGACAGTACAATGAGCAGTTCTTC.

The chain couples TRBV12-5 to TRBJ1-2; TRBD1 might be the D (6 bases). This CDR3 has 16 residues. V lost 0 bases and J lost 4, with 15 bases in between. Germline loops: CDR1 LGHNT, CDR2 FRNRAP. This CDR3 reads CASGLVVRTAIYGYTF. The CDR3 nucleotides read TGTGCTAGTGGTTTGGTAGTGAGGACAGCCATCTATGGCTACACCTTC.

This clone was recorded once. CDR3 in amino acids: CASSEGVPSRGYTF. The CDR3, as DNA: TGTGCCAGCAGTGAAGGCGTTCCGTCTAGAGGCTACACCTTC. The genes are TRBV6-1 and TRBJ1-2; D remains unclear. The CDR3 length is 14 residues. V gave up 1 base and J gave up 8 bases, with 14 bases separating them. In germline, CDR1 is MNHNS, CDR2 SASEGT.

The rearrangement links TRBV28 to TRBJ2-7, with a weak D call TRBD1 (6 bases). The length of the CDR3 is 12 residues. Looked up from germline, CDR1 is MDHEN and CDR2 is SYDVKM. The V end lost 8 bases, the J end lost 6 bases, and 14 bases lay between the germline ends. Here the CDR3 DNA reads TGTGCCAGCCAGGGGTTCTCTGGCGAGCAGTACTTC. Protein: CASQGFSGEQYF.

The chain combines TRBV28 with TRBJ1-1; 8 bases fit TRBD1. V shed 5 bases, J shed 8 bases, and the junction held 4 bases outside the gene matches. The CDR3 contains 12 residues. Per germline, CDR1 MDHEN and CDR2 SYDVKM. CDR3 residues: CASSQYRGEAFF. The CDR3 coding sequence is TGTGCCAGCAGTCAGTACAGGGGGGAAGCTTTCTTT.

V and J are TRBV11-3 and TRBJ1-1; a weak D match, TRBD1 (6 bases). The CDR3 covers 17 residues. Germline V gives CDR1 SGHNT, CDR2 YENEEA. Trimming took 5 bases from V and 1 from J, leaving 20 bases between them. Written as DNA, the CDR3 is TGTGCCAGCAGCCCGCGGGGTTGGGGGCCTAAGAACACTGAAGCTTTCTTT. Translation gives CASSPRGWGPKNTEAFF.

The chain has TRBV11-3 and TRBJ1-2; D possibly corresponds to TRBD1 (5 bases). Looked up from germline, CDR1 is SGHNT and CDR2 is YENEEA. The V and J ends lost 5 bases and 5 bases respectively, with 18 bases between them. The CDR3 has 15 amino acids. CDR3: CASSQNFGASYGYTF. DNA of the CDR3: TGTGCCAGCAGCCAAAACTTCGGGGCCTCTTATGGCTACACCTTC.

The chain links TRBV6-2 or TRBV6-3 to TRBJ2-7; 8 nucleotides line up with TRBD2. Germline lookup yields CDR1 MNHEY and CDR2 SVGEGT. Germline trimming cut 2 bases from V and 4 bases from J; bases unmatched to any gene: 7. CDR3 length: 15 residues. In nucleotides, the CDR3 is TGTGCCAGCAGTTACGGCAGCGGGAGCGCTTACGAGCAGTACTTC. It yields the protein CASSYGSGSAYEQYF.

The chain combines TRBV11-2 with TRBJ2-3; 7 bases agree with TRBD2. The CDR3 runs to 18 residues. The germline V gene has CDR1 SGHAT and CDR2 FQNNGV. Trimming removed 1 base from V and 1 base from J; junction bases left unmatched: 11. CDR3 amino acids: CASSLVSSGRMGTDTQYF. CDR3 DNA sequence: TGTGCCAGCAGCTTAGTCTCTAGCGGCAGAATGGGCACAGATACGCAGTATTTT.

The chain uses TRBV3-1 (or the pseudogene TRBV3-2) and TRBJ2-3; no firm D call. The V gene's germline CDR1 is LGHDT and CDR2 YNNKEL (reference sequence). The V and J ends lost 8 bases and 2 bases respectively, with 11 bases between them. This CDR3 region has 13 residues. CDR3 amino acids: CASGVPDTDTQYF. The CDR3 nucleotides are TGTGCCAGCGGCGTTCCGGACACAGATACGCAGTATTTT.

This chain uses TRBV2 with TRBJ1-6; unclear D gene. Germline CDR1 and CDR2: SNHLY and FYNNEI. This CDR3 spans 14 amino acids. The germline V and J ends were trimmed by 8 bases and 7 bases, with 15 bases remaining between them. CDR3 DNA: TGTGCCAGCCGAGTTTGGGGTGACAATTCACCCCTCCACTTT. Its protein is CASRVWGDNSPLHF.

The CDR3 region is CASSLATQETQYF. In nucleotides, the CDR3 is TGTGCCAGCAGCTTAGCAACCCAAGAGACCCAGTACTTC. The J gene is TRBJ2-5, the V gene TRBV11-3; D is unresolved. The CDR3 has 13 residues. CDR1 SGHNT and CDR2 YENEEA come from the germline V gene. V lost 1 base, J lost 1 base, and 4 bases lay in between.

The V and J genes are TRBV6-6 and TRBJ2-1; D remains ambiguous. V was trimmed by 7 bases and J by 8 bases, leaving 15 bases between them. Germline CDR1 is MNHNY and CDR2 is SVGAGI (reference sequence). CDR3 length: 13 residues. The CDR3 region has the DNA TGTGCCAGCATATCACATTTGGAGCATGAGCAGTTCTTC. Translated: CASISHLEHEQFF.

The V call is TRBV5-4, the J call TRBJ2-3; D ambiguous. The CDR3 spans 14 residues. Per germline, CDR1 SGHNT and CDR2 YYREEE (reference sequence). The ends were cut back, 0 bases at V and 4 bases at J, with 9 bases in the middle. In DNA, the CDR3 is TGTGCCAGCAGCTTGGGCCAGGACCCAGATACGCAGTATTTT. Protein product: CASSLGQDPDTQYF.

This clone is a singleton in its sample. The chain employs TRBV18 and TRBJ1-2; no reliable D call. The CDR3 sequence is 14 residues long. V was clipped by 0 bases and J by 8 bases, with 13 bases between them. Germline V gene lookup returns CDR1 KGHSH and CDR2 LQKENI. The CDR3 DNA sequence: TGTGCCAGCTCACCACCCGTATACCAGGACGGCTACACCTTC. Translation gives CASSPPVYQDGYTF.

This sequence joins TRBV5-1 and TRBJ2-3; D unclear. The CDR3 is 13 residues long. Germline assignment: CDR1 SGHRS and CDR2 YFSETQ. Trimming took off 7 bases at V and 1 base at J, with 10 bases between the two ends. The CDR3 DNA sequence: TGCGCCAGCGTCGGATGGGGCACAGATACGCAGTATTTT. It yields the protein CASVGWGTDTQYF.

The chain's CDR3 is CASSPRTNYGYTF. The CDR3 DNA follows: TGTGCCAGCTCACCACGGACTAACTATGGCTACACCTTC. This chain uses TRBV18 with TRBJ1-2; D uncertain. Germline-derived CDR1 and CDR2 are KGHSH and LQKENI. The length of the CDR3 is 13 residues. The ends were cut back, 1 base at V and 0 bases at J, with 3 bases in the middle.

The V gene is TRBV28, the J gene TRBJ1-5; possibly TRBD1 for D (6 bases). CDR1 is MDHEN and CDR2 is SYDVKM in the germline V gene. This CDR3 region has 12 residues. The V end lost 4 bases, the J end lost 7 bases, and 8 bases lay between the germline ends. The CDR3 here is CASSSQGQPQHF. DNA for the CDR3: TGTGCCAGCAGTTCACAGGGCCAGCCCCAGCATTTT.

The genes are TRBV5-1 and TRBJ1-2, with a tentative D call TRBD1 (5 bases). Trimming left V 2 bases short and J 0 bases short, with 11 bases between. The CDR3 is made up of 15 amino acids. The germline V gene has CDR1 SGHRS and CDR2 YFSETQ. The CDR3 coding sequence is TGCGCCAGCAGCTTATTGAGGGGTCCTAACTATGGCTACACCTTC. Residues: CASSLLRGPNYGYTF.

The V and J genes are TRBV12-3 or TRBV12-4 and TRBJ2-7; D is unresolved. V dropped 0 bases and J dropped 4 bases, with 7 bases sitting between them. There are 13 residues in the CDR3. DNA of the CDR3: TGTGCCAGCAGTTTAGCTTTCCGGTACGAGCAGTACTTC. The encoded protein is CASSLAFRYEQYF.

The rearrangement links TRBV3-1 (or the pseudogene TRBV3-2) to TRBJ1-6, with D uncertain. V was pared by 3 bases and J by 1 base, with 4 bases between. The CDR3 contains 14 residues. Germline assignment: CDR1 LGHDT and CDR2 YNNKEL (reference sequence). The CDR3: CASSQVSYNSPLHF. CDR3 sequence (DNA): TGTGCCAGCAGCCAGGTTTCCTATAATTCACCCCTCCACTTT.

The chain links TRBV5-1 to TRBJ2-5, with a tentative D call TRBD1 (6 bases). The CDR3 is made up of 14 amino acids. CDR1 is SGHRS, CDR2 YFSETQ, per germline. V was shortened by 5 bases and J by 1 base, with 12 bases between the two germline ends. The CDR3 sequence is CASSIAGAQETQYF. CDR3 coding DNA: TGCGCCAGCAGTATAGCAGGGGCCCAAGAGACCCAGTACTTC.

This rearrangement joins TRBV18 to TRBJ2-7; D not resolved. The V and J ends lost 3 bases and 3 bases respectively, with 9 bases between them. The length of the CDR3 is 13 residues. Germline CDR1 KGHSH, CDR2 LQKENI. The CDR3 sequence is CASSPTVDYEQYF. Here the CDR3 DNA reads TGTGCCAGCTCACCCACTGTGGACTACGAGCAGTACTTC.